This T cell receptor (beta chain) is drawn from a study of blood T cells in healthy people across ages. The CDR3 has 13 amino acids. J gave up 15 bases and V 3 bases, and 8 bases lay outside the gene matches. Germline V lookup: CDR1 DFQATT, CDR2 SNEGSKA (reference sequence). Then a second PCR, running roughly 6 to 11 cycles, was carried out with a sample-barcoded 5' primer and a J-beta primer mix. Carrying 12 random nucleotides, a template-switch adaptor labeled each individual cDNA molecule. Sequencing recovered at least 2.5 million CDR3-containing paired-end reads from each sample. One entry per CDR3 protein results from TCRdb running MiXCR on the 5' RACE reads. The sample records about 900,000 distinct CDR3 sequences, around 46% being singletons. Each sample yielded at least 6 million isolated PBMCs. Extractions gave at least 5.5 micrograms of total RNA per sample.

Sequencing was performed on blood. V and J are TRBV20-1 and TRBJ2-1; 13 nucleotides match TRBD2. This sequence was found in a man under 40 in good health. As DNA, the CDR3 is TGCAGTGCTAGTGCGGGACTAGCGGGATGGTTGTTCTTC. As protein: CSASAGLAGWLFF.